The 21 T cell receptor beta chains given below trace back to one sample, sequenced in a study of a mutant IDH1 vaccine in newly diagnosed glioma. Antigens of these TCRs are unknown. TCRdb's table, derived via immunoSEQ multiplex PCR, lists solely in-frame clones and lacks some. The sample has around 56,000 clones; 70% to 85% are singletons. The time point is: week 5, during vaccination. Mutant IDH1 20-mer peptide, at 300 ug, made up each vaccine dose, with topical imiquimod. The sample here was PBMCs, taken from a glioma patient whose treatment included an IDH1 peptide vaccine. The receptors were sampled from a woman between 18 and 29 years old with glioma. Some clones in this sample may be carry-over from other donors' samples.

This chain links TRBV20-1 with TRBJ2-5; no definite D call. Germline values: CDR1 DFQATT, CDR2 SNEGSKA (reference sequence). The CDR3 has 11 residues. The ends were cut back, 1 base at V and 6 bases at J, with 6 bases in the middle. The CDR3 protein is CSARGKQTQYF. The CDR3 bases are TGCAGTGCTAGAGGGAAACAGACCCAGTACTTC.

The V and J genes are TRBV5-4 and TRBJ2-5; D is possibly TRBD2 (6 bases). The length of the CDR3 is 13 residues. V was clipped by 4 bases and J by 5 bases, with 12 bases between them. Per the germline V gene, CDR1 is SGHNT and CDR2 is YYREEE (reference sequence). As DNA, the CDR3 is TGTGCCAGCAGCGTACTAGGGAGGGAGACCCAGTACTTC. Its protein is CASSVLGRETQYF. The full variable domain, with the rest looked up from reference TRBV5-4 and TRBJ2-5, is ETGVTQSPTHLIKTRGQQVTLRCSSQSGHNTVSWYQQALGQGPQFIFQYYREEENGRGNFPPRFSGLQFPNYSSELNVNALELDDSALYLCASSVLGRETQYFGPGTRLLVL.

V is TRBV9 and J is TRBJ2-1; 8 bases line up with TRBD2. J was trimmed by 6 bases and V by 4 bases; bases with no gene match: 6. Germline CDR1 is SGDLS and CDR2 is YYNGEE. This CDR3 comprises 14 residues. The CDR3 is CASSMGLVGNEQFF. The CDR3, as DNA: TGTGCCAGCAGCATGGGACTAGTAGGCAATGAGCAGTTCTTC.

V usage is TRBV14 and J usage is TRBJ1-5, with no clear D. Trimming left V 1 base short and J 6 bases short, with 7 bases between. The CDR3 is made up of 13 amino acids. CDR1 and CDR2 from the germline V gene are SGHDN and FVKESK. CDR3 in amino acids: CASSQGGPQPQHF. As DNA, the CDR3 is TGTGCCAGCAGCCAAGGGGGTCCTCAGCCCCAGCATTTT. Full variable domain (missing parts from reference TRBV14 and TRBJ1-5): EAGVTQFPSHSVIEKGQTVTLRCDPISGHDNLYWYRRVMGKEIKFLLHFVKESKQDESGMPNNRFLAERTGGTYSTLKVQPAELEDSGVYFCASSQGGPQPQHFGDGTRLSIL.

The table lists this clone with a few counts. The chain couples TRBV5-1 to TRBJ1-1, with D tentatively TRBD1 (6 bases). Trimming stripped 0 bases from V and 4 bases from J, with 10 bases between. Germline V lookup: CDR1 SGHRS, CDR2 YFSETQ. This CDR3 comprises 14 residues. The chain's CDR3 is CASSLGGGSTEAFF. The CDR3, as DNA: TGCGCCAGCAGCTTGGGAGGGGGGAGCACTGAAGCTTTCTTT.

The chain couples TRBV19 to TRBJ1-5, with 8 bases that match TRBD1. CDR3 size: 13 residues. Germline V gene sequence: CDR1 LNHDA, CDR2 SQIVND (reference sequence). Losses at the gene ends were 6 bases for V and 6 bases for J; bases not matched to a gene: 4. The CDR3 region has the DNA TGTGCCAGTAGAACAGGGGGATCTCAGCCCCAGCATTTT. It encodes CASRTGGSQPQHF.

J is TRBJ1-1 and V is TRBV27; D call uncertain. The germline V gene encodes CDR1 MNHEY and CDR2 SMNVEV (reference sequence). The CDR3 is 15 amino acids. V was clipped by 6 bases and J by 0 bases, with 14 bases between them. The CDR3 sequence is CASSTLMRVNTEAFF. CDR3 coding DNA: TGTGCCAGCAGCACCCTCATGAGGGTGAACACTGAAGCTTTCTTT.

CDR3 DNA: TGTGCCAGTAGTTCCCTGAATAGCGGGAGTCTGTACTTC. Its protein is CASSSLNSGSLYF. The chain couples TRBV19 to TRBJ2-7; 9 bases are a match to TRBD2. The CDR3 contains 13 residues. The germline CDR1 and CDR2 sequences are LNHDA and SQIVND (reference sequence). Trimming removed 5 bases from V and 12 bases from J; junction bases left unmatched: 11.

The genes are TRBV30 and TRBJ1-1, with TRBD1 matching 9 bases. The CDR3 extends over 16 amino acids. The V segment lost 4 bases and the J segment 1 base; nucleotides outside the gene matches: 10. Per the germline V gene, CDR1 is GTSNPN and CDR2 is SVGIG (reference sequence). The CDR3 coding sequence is TGTGCCTGGACCAGGGCCGACAGGGGGGGGAACACTGAAGCTTTCTTT. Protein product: CAWTRADRGGNTEAFF.

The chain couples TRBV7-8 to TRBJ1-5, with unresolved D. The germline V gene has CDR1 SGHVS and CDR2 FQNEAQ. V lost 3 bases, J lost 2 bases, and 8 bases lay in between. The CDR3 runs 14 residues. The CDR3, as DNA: TGTGCCAGCAGCTTCGACCAGGGCAATCAGCCCCAGCATTTT. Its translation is CASSFDQGNQPQHF.

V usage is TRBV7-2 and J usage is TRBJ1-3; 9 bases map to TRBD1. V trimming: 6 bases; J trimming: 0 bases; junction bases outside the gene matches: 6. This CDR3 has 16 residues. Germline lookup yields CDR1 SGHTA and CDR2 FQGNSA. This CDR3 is CASRDDRGFSGNTIYF. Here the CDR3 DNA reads TGTGCCAGCAGGGACGACAGGGGGTTCTCTGGAAACACCATATATTTT.

The CDR3 region is CASSDPTSGNYEQYF. The CDR3, as DNA: TGCGCCAGCAGTGACCCGACTAGCGGAAACTACGAGCAGTACTTC. The chain carries TRBV10-1 and TRBJ2-7; 9 bases line up with TRBD2. CDR1 is WNHNN, CDR2 SYGVQD, per germline (reference sequence). There are 15 residues in the CDR3. Trimming removed 3 bases from V and 3 bases from J; junction bases left unmatched: 6.

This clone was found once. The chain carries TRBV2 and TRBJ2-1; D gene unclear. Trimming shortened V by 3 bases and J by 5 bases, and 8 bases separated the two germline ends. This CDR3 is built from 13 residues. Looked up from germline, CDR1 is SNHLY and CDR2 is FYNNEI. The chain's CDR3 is CASSDGVDNEQFF. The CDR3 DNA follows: TGTGCCAGCAGTGATGGGGTGGACAATGAGCAGTTCTTC.

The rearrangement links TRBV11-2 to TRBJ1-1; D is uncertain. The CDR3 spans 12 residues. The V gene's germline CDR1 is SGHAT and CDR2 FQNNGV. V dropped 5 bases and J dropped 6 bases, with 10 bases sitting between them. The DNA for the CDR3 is TGTGCCAGCAGCCCCACGCAAGCTGAAGCTTTCTTT. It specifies CASSPTQAEAFF.

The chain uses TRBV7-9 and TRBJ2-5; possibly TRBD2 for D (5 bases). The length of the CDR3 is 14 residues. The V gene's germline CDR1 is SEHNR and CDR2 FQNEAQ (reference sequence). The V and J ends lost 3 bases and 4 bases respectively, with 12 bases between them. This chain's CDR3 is CASSFIDYLETQYF. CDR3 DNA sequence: TGTGCCAGCAGCTTCATAGACTATCTAGAGACCCAGTACTTC.

DNA of the CDR3: TGTGCCTGGAGTGGCGGACCCCGCTCCTACAATGAGCAGTTCTTC. The encoded protein is CAWSGGPRSYNEQFF. This sequence joins TRBV30 and TRBJ2-1, with no clear D. The germline gives CDR1 GTSNPN, CDR2 SVGIG (reference sequence). The V end was cut by 1 base, the J end by 0 bases, with 10 bases between. The CDR3 is 15 residues long.

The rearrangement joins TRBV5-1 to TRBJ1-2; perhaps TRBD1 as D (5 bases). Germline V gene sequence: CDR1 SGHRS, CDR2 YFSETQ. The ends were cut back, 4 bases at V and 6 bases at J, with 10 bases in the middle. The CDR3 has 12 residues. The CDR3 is CASSLEGDGYTF. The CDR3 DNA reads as TGCGCCAGCAGCCTCGAAGGGGATGGCTACACCTTC.

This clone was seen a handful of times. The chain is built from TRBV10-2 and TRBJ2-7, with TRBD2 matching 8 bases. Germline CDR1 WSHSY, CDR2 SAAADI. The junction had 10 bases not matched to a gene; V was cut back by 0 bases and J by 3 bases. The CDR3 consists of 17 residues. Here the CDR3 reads CASSESSGGPTHYEQYF. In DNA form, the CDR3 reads TGCGCCAGCAGTGAGTCGAGCGGGGGCCCAACCCACTACGAGCAGTACTTC.

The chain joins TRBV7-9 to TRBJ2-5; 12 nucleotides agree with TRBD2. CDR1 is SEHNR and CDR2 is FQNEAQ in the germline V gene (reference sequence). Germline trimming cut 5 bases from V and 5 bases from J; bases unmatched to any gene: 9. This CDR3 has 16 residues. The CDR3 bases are TGTGCCAGCAGCCTGCAGACTAGCGGGAGTTTCGAGACCCAGTACTTC. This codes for CASSLQTSGSFETQYF.

CDR3 bases: TGTGCCTGGAGGAGAAGACGGCAAGAGACCCAGTACTTC. Its protein product is CAWRRRRQETQYF. The V gene is TRBV30, the J gene TRBJ2-5; no definite D call. Germline V CDR1 and CDR2: GTSNPN, SVGIG (reference sequence). This CDR3 region has 13 residues. The V end lost 3 bases, the J end lost 2 bases, and 10 bases lay between the germline ends.

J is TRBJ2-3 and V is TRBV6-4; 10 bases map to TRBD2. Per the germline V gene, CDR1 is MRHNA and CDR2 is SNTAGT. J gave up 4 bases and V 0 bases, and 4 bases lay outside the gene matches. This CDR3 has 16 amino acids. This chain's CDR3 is CASSDSPSGGPDTQYF. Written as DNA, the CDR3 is TGTGCCAGCAGTGACTCGCCTAGCGGGGGACCAGATACGCAGTATTTT.